This paragraph covers one T cell receptor beta chain sequence. Its antigen is currently unknown. TCRdb re-called the 5' RACE reads through MiXCR, storing one row per CDR3 protein. There are some 200,000 distinct CDR3 sequences in the sample; over 20% occur only once, and approximately 22% lies in the top ten. Per the germline V gene, CDR1 is MNHEY and CDR2 is SMNVEV (reference sequence). The CDR3 is made up of 15 amino acids. V was clipped by 3 bases and J by 4 bases; unmatched bases: 4. This entry belongs to a study of T-cell memory formation after mild COVID-19. Whole-study results and caveats: Second-wave clones peaking on day 37 lacked confirmed SARS-CoV-2 specificity.

The sequence derives from an adult woman who had mild COVID-19 (a few samples of this study predate the infection). Cell type and time point are not known. What was sequenced was PBMCs or a T cell subset sorted from them (not recorded which). The chain joins TRBV27 to TRBJ2-2, with 8 nucleotides matching TRBD2. In nucleotides, the CDR3 is TGTGCCAGCAGTTTGGCGGGAGGAGGCACCGGGGAGCTGTTTTTT. It encodes CASSLAGGGTGELFF.